What follows are 21 T cell receptor beta chains derived from one specimen sequenced in a study of T cell responses to AZD1222 COVID-19 vaccine. Profiling relied on immunoSEQ multiplex PCR, and the TCRdb table lists in-frame clones only, not all of them. Of 150,000 or so clones in the sample, 90% to 95% are singletons; the top ten hold roughly 1.2%. Sequences were derived from peripheral blood, sampled 28 days after the second AZD1222 dose. Source of these receptors: an adult who received the AZD1222 COVID-19 vaccine.

V and J are TRBV12-3 or TRBV12-4 and TRBJ2-1; D gene ambiguous. Between the trimmed V and J ends, which lost 4 bases and 5 bases, there was a span of 6 bases. CDR3 length: 12 amino acids. CDR3 sequence reads: CASSYGNNEQFF. The DNA of the CDR3 is TGTGCCAGCAGTTACGGAAACAATGAGCAGTTCTTC.

The chain is built from TRBV7-2 and TRBJ2-7; 9 bases are shared with TRBD1. Trimming cost V 5 bases and J 0 bases; bases outside gene matches: 2. The CDR3 consists of 14 residues. Germline V CDR1 and CDR2: SGHTA, FQGNSA. CDR3 sequence: CASSPTGGSYEQYF. For the CDR3, the DNA is TGTGCCAGCAGCCCGACAGGGGGCTCCTACGAGCAGTACTTC.

J is TRBJ2-5 and V is TRBV25-1, with 7 bases aligning to TRBD1. Germline CDR1 and CDR2: MGHDK and SYGVNS. The V and J ends lost 8 bases and 6 bases, in that order; junction bases with no gene match: 6. The CDR3 covers 12 residues. The DNA for the CDR3 is TGTGCCAGCGGGACAGATATCCAGACCCAGTACTTC. It is translated as CASGTDIQTQYF.

The chain employs TRBV5-1 and TRBJ1-1, with D uncertain. The germline CDR1 and CDR2 sequences are SGHRS and YFSETQ. Trimming cost V 0 bases and J 0 bases, with 6 bases left between them. This CDR3 spans 14 amino acids. Here the CDR3 reads CASSLGEMNTEAFF. The CDR3 nucleotides are TGCGCCAGCAGCTTGGGAGAGATGAACACTGAAGCTTTCTTT.

The CDR3 sequence is CASRPGQGISYEQYF. In nucleotides, the CDR3 is TGTGCCAGCAGACCGGGACAGGGGATTAGTTACGAGCAGTACTTC. The J gene is TRBJ2-7, the V gene TRBV2; 10 bases line up with TRBD1. Per the germline V gene, CDR1 is SNHLY and CDR2 is FYNNEI. The length of the CDR3 is 15 residues. Trimming removed 6 bases from V and 4 bases from J; junction bases left unmatched: 9.

The gene calls are TRBV7-2 and TRBJ1-3, with a possible D match to TRBD1 (5 bases). Trimming pared 2 bases from V and 0 bases from J, leaving 8 bases between. The CDR3 covers 15 residues. Per the germline V gene, CDR1 is SGHTA and CDR2 is FQGNSA. The CDR3 reads CASSLQGISGNTIYF. CDR3 nucleotides: TGTGCCAGCAGCTTACAGGGTATCTCTGGAAACACCATATATTTT. The complete variable domain, with remaining parts taken from reference TRBV7-2 and TRBJ1-3, reads GAGVSQSPSNKVTEKGKDVELRCDPISGHTALYWYRQSLGQGLEFLIYFQGNSAPDKSGLPSDRFSAERTGGSVSTLTIQRTQQEDSAVYLCASSLQGISGNTIYFGEGSWLTVV.

The V call is TRBV28, the J call TRBJ1-5, with 7 bases lining up with TRBD1. With 5 bases clipped from V and 6 bases from J, the junction kept 7 bases outside the gene matches. Looked up from germline, CDR1 is MDHEN and CDR2 is SYDVKM. The CDR3 contains 14 residues. The CDR3 DNA is TGTGCCAGCAGTGGAGTAGGGGGCCCTCAGCCCCAGCATTTT. Amino acid sequence: CASSGVGGPQPQHF.

This chain uses TRBV19 with TRBJ2-5; 14 bases are a match to TRBD2. Germline V lookup: CDR1 LNHDA, CDR2 SQIVND (reference sequence). Unmatched junction bases numbered 11, after V lost 6 bases and J lost 2 bases. The CDR3 is 18 amino acids. The CDR3 loop reads CASSRLAGGSPLQETQYF. The DNA of the CDR3 is TGTGCCAGTAGCAGACTAGCGGGGGGGTCCCCGCTTCAAGAGACCCAGTACTTC.

This clone has only one observation. The chain has TRBV10-3 and TRBJ1-1, with D hard to call. Between the trimmed V and J ends, which lost 9 bases and 0 bases, there was a span of 11 bases. The CDR3 extends over 13 amino acids. Germline CDR1 is ENHRY and CDR2 is SYGVKD. CDR3 region: CAILTELNTEAFF. The CDR3 coding sequence is TGTGCCATTCTGACCGAGTTGAACACTGAAGCTTTCTTT.

The chain couples TRBV27 to TRBJ2-1; the match to TRBD1 covers 8 bases. Germline V lookup: CDR1 MNHEY, CDR2 SMNVEV (reference sequence). The ends lost 5 bases at V and 3 bases at J; junction bases unmatched: 9. The CDR3 length is 16 residues. Here the CDR3 reads CASSIIGQGLYNEQFF. DNA for the CDR3: TGTGCCAGCAGTATAATCGGACAGGGCCTCTACAATGAGCAGTTCTTC.

V is TRBV13 and J is TRBJ2-1; perhaps TRBD2 as D (5 bases). The CDR3 is made up of 15 amino acids. Trimming removed 5 bases at V and 4 bases at J, with 15 bases between. Germline CDR1 PRHDT, CDR2 FYEKMQ (reference sequence). The CDR3 region is CASSTGLSPYNEQFF. DNA of the CDR3: TGTGCCAGCAGCACCGGACTTAGCCCTTACAATGAGCAGTTCTTC.

The V gene is TRBV2, the J gene TRBJ2-4; 7 nucleotides match TRBD1. The CDR3 runs 15 residues. Germline lookup yields CDR1 SNHLY and CDR2 FYNNEI. V gave up 2 bases and J gave up 8 bases; unmatched junction bases: 9. CDR3 DNA: TGTGCCAGCAGTGAACGCGAACAGGGGATGGACATTCAGTACTTC. Translation: CASSEREQGMDIQYF.

This chain connects TRBV10-3 to TRBJ1-3; 9 bases fit TRBD1. Germline values: CDR1 ENHRY, CDR2 SYGVKD. The CDR3 consists of 16 residues. V lost 4 bases to trimming and J lost 4 bases; unmatched junction nucleotides: 8. The CDR3 loop is CAISGQQGATGNTIYF. CDR3 coding DNA: TGTGCCATCAGTGGGCAACAGGGGGCAACGGGAAACACCATATATTTT.

V usage is TRBV19 and J usage is TRBJ1-6; TRBD1 matches at 8 bases. The CDR3 loop spans 13 amino acids. After removal of 5 bases from V and 8 bases from J, the junction contained 2 bases not matched to a gene. Germline CDR1 and CDR2: LNHDA and SQIVND (reference sequence). This chain's CDR3 is CASSQDRDSPLHF. The CDR3, as DNA: TGTGCCAGTAGTCAGGACAGGGATTCACCCCTCCACTTT.

To note about this clone: A read error may account for a junction end that differs from germline. In nucleotides, the CDR3 is TGTGCTAGCAGCTTAGAAAGGGGCAGGAGAGAGACCCAGTACTTC. Its protein is CASSLERGRRETQYF. The chain carries TRBV7-7 and TRBJ2-5, with a weak D call TRBD1 (5 bases). The CDR3 runs 15 residues. The germline gives CDR1 SSHAT, CDR2 FNYEAQ (reference sequence). The complete variable domain, with remaining parts taken from reference TRBV7-7 and TRBJ2-5, reads GAGVSQSPRYKVTKRGQDVTLRCDPISSHATLYWYQQALGQGPEFLTYFNYEAQPDKSGLPSDRFSAERPEGSISTLTIQRTEQRDSAMYRCASSLERGRRETQYFGPGTRLLVL.

The chain joins TRBV10-3 to TRBJ2-1, with TRBD2 identical over 12 bases. Germline assignment: CDR1 ENHRY and CDR2 SYGVKD. There are 13 residues in the CDR3. After removal of 8 bases from V and 7 bases from J, the junction contained 3 bases not matched to a gene. The CDR3 region has the DNA TGTGCCATCGCCGGGACTAGCGGGAATGAGCAGTTCTTC. This codes for CAIAGTSGNEQFF.

The V gene is TRBV18, the J gene TRBJ2-1; D may match TRBD1 or TRBD2 (5 bases each). The V end was cut by 1 base, the J end by 0 bases, with 19 bases between. There are 19 residues in the CDR3. Germline V CDR1 and CDR2: KGHSH, LQKENI. In DNA form, the CDR3 reads TGTGCCAGCTCACCACGGATGAATCGAGGGACGAGCTCCTACAATGAGCAGTTCTTC. Amino acids: CASSPRMNRGTSSYNEQFF. The entire variable domain, with the rest obtained from reference TRBV18 and TRBJ2-1, is as follows: NAGVMQNPRHLVRRRGQEARLRCSPMKGHSHVYWYRQLPEEGLKFMVYLQKENIIDESGMPKERFSAEFPKEGPSILRIQQVVRGDSAAYFCASSPRMNRGTSSYNEQFFGPGTRLTVL.

The gene calls are TRBV5-8 and TRBJ2-5; D ambiguous. CDR3 size: 12 residues. V was clipped by 2 bases and J by 5 bases, with 7 bases between them. Germline-derived CDR1 and CDR2 are SGHTS and YDEGEE. The CDR3 spells CASSFYGETQYF. The DNA of the CDR3 is TGTGCCAGCAGCTTCTACGGGGAGACCCAGTACTTC.

V gene TRBV5-1 combines with J gene TRBJ2-2; 7 positions match TRBD1. The germline gives CDR1 SGHRS, CDR2 YFSETQ. CDR3 length equals 16 residues. Trimming cost V 1 base and J 5 bases; bases outside gene matches: 8. The CDR3 spells CASSLYGRGWTGELFF. The DNA for the CDR3 is TGCGCCAGCAGCTTGTATGGCAGGGGGTGGACCGGGGAGCTGTTTTTT.

The chain employs TRBV6-5 and TRBJ1-1, with TRBD1 matching over 8 bases. The length of the CDR3 is 14 residues. V shed 10 bases, J shed 9 bases, and the junction held 16 bases outside the gene matches. Germline V gives CDR1 MNHEY, CDR2 SVGAGI. CDR3 amino acids: CATEQRPGQEKAFF. CDR3 DNA sequence: TGTGCCACCGAACAGAGACCGGGACAGGAGAAAGCTTTCTTT.

This clone showed up just once. The chain has TRBV6-1 and TRBJ2-7, with TRBD1 identical over 8 bases. The CDR3 extends over 15 amino acids. Looked up from germline, CDR1 is MNHNS and CDR2 is SASEGT. V lost 1 base, J lost 3 bases, and 5 bases stayed unmatched. The CDR3: CASSEVRGQGYEQYF. CDR3 in DNA: TGTGCCAGCAGTGAAGTCAGAGGACAGGGCTACGAGCAGTACTTC.